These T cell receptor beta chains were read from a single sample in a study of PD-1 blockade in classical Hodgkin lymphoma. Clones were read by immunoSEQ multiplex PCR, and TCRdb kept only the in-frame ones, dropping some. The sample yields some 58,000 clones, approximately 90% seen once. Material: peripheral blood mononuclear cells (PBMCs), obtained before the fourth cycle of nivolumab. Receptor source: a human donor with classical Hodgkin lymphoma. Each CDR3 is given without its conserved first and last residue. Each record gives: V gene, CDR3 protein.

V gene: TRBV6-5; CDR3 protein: ASSLISGTGELF
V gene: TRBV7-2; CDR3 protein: ASSVWTGVEQY
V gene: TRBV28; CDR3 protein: ASSPIRVFSPLH
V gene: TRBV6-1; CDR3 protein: ASSEAQAGARQPQH
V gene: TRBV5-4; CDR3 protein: ASSPVTGGAFTGELF
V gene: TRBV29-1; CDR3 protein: SVGPRETQY
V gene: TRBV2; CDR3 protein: ASKSWTSEHNEQF
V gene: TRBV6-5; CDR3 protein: ASSYSLSAGVGEQY
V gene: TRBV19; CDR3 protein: ASTQTGWGEQY
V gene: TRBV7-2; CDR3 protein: ASSPTGGDGYT
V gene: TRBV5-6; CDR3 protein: ASSRRQSQETQY
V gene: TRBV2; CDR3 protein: ASSRGTGNLNYGYT
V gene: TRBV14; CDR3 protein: ASGGVGSPLH
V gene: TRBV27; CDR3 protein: ASSWSGTYEQY
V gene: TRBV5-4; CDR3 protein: ASATSGGAESKETQY
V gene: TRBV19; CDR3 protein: ASTMTGGGTDTQY
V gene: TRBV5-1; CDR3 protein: ASSLLAGARNTGELF
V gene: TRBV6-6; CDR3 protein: ASSYPPGDNQPQH
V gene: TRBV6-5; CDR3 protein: ASSYWRDPRTDTQY
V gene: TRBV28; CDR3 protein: ASSFGTAQETQY
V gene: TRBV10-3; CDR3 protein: AIGDGGANGYT
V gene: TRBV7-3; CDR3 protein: ASSPTRAGLSYNEQF
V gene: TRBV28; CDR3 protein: ATRHRVSTEAF
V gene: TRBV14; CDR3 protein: ASSQGAGVNIQY
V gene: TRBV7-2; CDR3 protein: ASSKGLAGGQETQY
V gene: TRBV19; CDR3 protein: ASSTTPRGLFQPQH
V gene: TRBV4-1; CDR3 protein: ASSQGRGRTEAF
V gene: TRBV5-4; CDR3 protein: ASSLDLYGQRNTEAF
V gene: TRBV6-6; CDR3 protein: ASSSLGETPYEQY
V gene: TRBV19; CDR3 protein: ASRRGTGGLPSTDTQY
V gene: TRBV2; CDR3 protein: ASSEERGAGELF
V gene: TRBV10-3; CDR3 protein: AISEFLAGEAGEQY
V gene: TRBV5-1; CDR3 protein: ASSADRVGYT
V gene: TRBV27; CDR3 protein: ASSLSGLHEQF
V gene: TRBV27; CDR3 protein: ASSPRSAQETQY
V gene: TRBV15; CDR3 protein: ATSRPMSSYNEQF
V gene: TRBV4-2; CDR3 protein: ASSLWTGNTEAF
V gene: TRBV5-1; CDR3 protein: ASSSGQAATNEKLF
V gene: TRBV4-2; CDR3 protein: ASSQGRTGGSYEQY
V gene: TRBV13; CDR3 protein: ASSRSGGGHSYEQY
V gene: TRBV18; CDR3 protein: ASSPRGDRGFVDEQF
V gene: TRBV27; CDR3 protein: ASSSLAGIFNEQF
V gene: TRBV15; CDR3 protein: ATSSDRGGQPQH
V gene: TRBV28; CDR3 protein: ASSPRTSGSTEQF
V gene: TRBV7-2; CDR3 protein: ASSLIASSYEQY
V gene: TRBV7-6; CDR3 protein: ASSLEPGLTTYEQY
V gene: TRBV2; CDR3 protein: ASTGTLPYEQY
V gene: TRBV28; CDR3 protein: ASSSGDKNTEAF